This TCR beta chain was sequenced in a study of blood T cell repertoires in COVID-19. Across the study: Sites in the United States, Italy and Spain provided acute and convalescent COVID-19 samples. Sources were T cells, B-cell-depleted T cells, or PBMCs; the material itself was cDNA or gDNA.

Original data processing: Cell counts per sample came from amplifying reference gene primers. Sequencing was performed with immunoSEQ multiplex PCR; in TCRdb, only in-frame clones are kept and a portion is missing. The V and J calls and clone size are taken from that table; D and trimming were inferred from the DNA. Among 90,000 or so clones listed, over 75% were seen once. This CDR3 region has 13 residues. V trimming: 6 bases; J trimming: 11 bases; junction bases outside the gene matches: 11. Germline loops: CDR1 MNHEY, CDR2 SMNVEV (reference sequence). This receptor was obtained from a man older than 75 with active or convalescent COVID-19. The sequenced sample was peripheral blood. This chain connects TRBV27 to TRBJ2-7, with 9 bases matching TRBD2. DNA of the CDR3: TGTGCCAGCAGCCGTCCGGCTAGCGGGGTTGAGTACTTC. Translated, it gives CASSRPASGVEYF.